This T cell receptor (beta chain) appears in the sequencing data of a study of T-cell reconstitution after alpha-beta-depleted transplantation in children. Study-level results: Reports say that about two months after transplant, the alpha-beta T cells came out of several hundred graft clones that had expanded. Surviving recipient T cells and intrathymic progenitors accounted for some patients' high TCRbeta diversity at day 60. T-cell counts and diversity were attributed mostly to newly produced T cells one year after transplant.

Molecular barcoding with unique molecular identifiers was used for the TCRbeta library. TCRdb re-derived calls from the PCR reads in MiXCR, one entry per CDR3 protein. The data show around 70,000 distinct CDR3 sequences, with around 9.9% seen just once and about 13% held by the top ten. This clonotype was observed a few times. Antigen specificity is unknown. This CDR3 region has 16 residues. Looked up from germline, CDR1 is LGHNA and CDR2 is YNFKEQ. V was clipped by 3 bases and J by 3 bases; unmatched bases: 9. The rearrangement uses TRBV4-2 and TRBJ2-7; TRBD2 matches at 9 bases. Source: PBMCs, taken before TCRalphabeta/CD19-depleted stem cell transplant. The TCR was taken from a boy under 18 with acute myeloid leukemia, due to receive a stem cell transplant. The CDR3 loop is CASSQEASGALYEQYF. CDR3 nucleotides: TGTGCCAGCAGCCAGGAAGCTAGCGGGGCCCTCTACGAGCAGTACTTC.